This TCR beta chain was observed in a study of cytomegalovirus exposure and HLA in healthy donors. As for this clone: The identical CDR3 is also encoded by other nucleotide sequences in the sample.

Primers included in the PCR were 60 Vbeta and 13 Jbeta primers. The table came from immunoSEQ multiplex PCR; TCRdb's copy has only in-frame clones and leaves some out. The sample yields under 200,000 clones, around 80% seen once. Per germline, CDR1 MNHEY and CDR2 SMNVEV (reference sequence). The CDR3 spans 12 residues. Trimming removed 5 bases at V and 2 bases at J, with 7 bases between. Material: PBMCs. The chain carries TRBV27 and TRBJ2-7; maybe TRBD1 (5 bases). The receptor was isolated from a male donor in good health and CMV-seropositive. The CDR3 region is CASSPGTYEQYF. For the CDR3, the DNA is TGTGCCAGCAGTCCAGGGACCTACGAGCAGTACTTC.